This T cell receptor beta chain was identified in a study of blood T cell repertoires in COVID-19. The overall study: The United States, Italy and Spain were the sources of the acute and convalescent COVID-19 samples. Sources were T cells, B-cell-depleted T cells, or PBMCs; the material itself was cDNA or gDNA.

Per the authors' pipeline: Nucleated cell counts were estimated from reference gene primer amplification. The table came from immunoSEQ multiplex PCR; TCRdb's copy has only in-frame clones and leaves some out. V and J calls and clone size are given by that table; D and trimming were obtained from the DNA. This table has about 59,000 clones, more than 60% appearing once. This TCR was sampled from a woman between 45 and 60 years old with active or convalescent COVID-19. Sample: peripheral blood.

The CDR3 DNA reads as TGTGCCACCGTCCTTTCAGGGGACTACGAGCAGTACTTC. This sequence encodes CATVLSGDYEQYF. The chain recombines TRBV28 with TRBJ2-7, with D maybe TRBD1 (6 bases). The CDR3 spans 13 residues. Trimming stripped 10 bases from V and 3 bases from J, with 16 bases between. The V gene's germline CDR1 is MDHEN and CDR2 SYDVKM.